These T cell receptor beta chains were read from a single sample in a study of cytomegalovirus exposure and HLA in healthy donors. The table came from immunoSEQ multiplex PCR; TCRdb's copy has only in-frame clones and leaves some out. Among 100,000 to 150,000 clones listed, just over 75% were seen once. Sequenced: PBMCs. The source is a woman aged 45-65 years in good health and CMV-seronegative. CDR3s leave out the opening cysteine and the closing phenylalanine or tryptophan.

>TRBJ1-2|TRBV6-6
ASLSDRGRRYGYT
>TRBJ2-2|TRBV7-8
ASTTGLAEFSGELF
>TRBJ1-1|TRBV19
ASSIDGLLNTEAF
>TRBJ2-1|TRBV29-1
SAGGSTSSFSNEQF
>TRBJ1-2|TRBV9
ASSDRTHGYT
>TRBJ2-3|TRBV28
ASSGSTDTQY
>TRBJ1-1|TRBV14
ASSQPRGTMNTEAF
>TRBJ2-7|TRBV7-9
ASSFSSGSSPVEQY
>TRBJ2-1|TRBV14
ASSQVRGRNNEQF
>TRBJ2-7|TRBV28
ASSWGDPSYEQY
>TRBJ2-1|TRBV28
ASSLVGSFNEQF
>TRBJ2-3|TRBV7-2
ASSLDGRSTDTQY
>TRBJ2-2|TRBV4-3
ASSQPGQGRSGELF
>TRBJ2-5|TRBV18
ASSPGETQY
>TRBJ2-4|TRBV7-3
ASSLTGVAKNIQY
>TRBJ1-5|TRBV19
ASRSGDRGPNQPQH
>TRBJ1-5|TRBV7-2
ASSLTVFQPQH
>TRBJ1-1|TRBV10-3
AISESAGNTEAF
>TRBJ2-2|TRBV4-1
ASEESGTNTGELF
>TRBJ2-7|TRBV7-9
SSSFDVGGGRDRFDEQY
>TRBJ1-1|TRBV7-3
ASSPELRPVNTEAF
>TRBJ2-3|TRBV6-4
ASSDAGGPTDTQY
>TRBJ2-1|TRBV6-5
ASSLGGREQF
>TRBJ1-1|TRBV2
ASSESLAEAF
>TRBJ2-1|TRBV11-3
ASSLHLAGGIGEQF
>TRBJ1-5|TRBV5-4
ASSTDRDQPQH
>TRBJ2-2|TRBV7-8
ASSVGLGQHTGELF
>TRBJ1-1|TRBV29-1
SAVRNTEAF
>TRBJ1-4|TRBV7-2
ASSLNRGINEKLF
>TRBJ2-6|TRBV15
ATSRDRGTGANVLT
>TRBJ1-5|TRBV15
ATSRAKSGQPQH
>TRBJ1-3|TRBV5-6
ASSLFGGAPGNTIY
>TRBJ2-1|TRBV6-5
ASSYQREVINEQF
>TRBJ2-7|TRBV5-4
ASSPRGGGQAYEQY
>TRBJ1-4|TRBV13
ASRRTGGALEKLF
>TRBJ2-3|TRBV7-2
ASSLEAGGSADTQY
>TRBJ1-5|TRBV19
ASIPGGAGNQPQH
>TRBJ2-6|TRBV7-6
ASSHPEQPGANVLT
>TRBJ1-1|TRBV6-5
ASSERQGNTEAF
>TRBJ2-7|TRBV5-1
ASSDRVGEQY
>TRBJ1-2|TRBV5-1
ASSFDRPNYGYT
>TRBJ1-5|TRBV6-5
ATRQAASNQPQH
>TRBJ1-5|TRBV11-2
ASSRTGDSNQPQH
>TRBJ1-3|TRBV9
ASSSPLANTIY
>TRBJ2-5|TRBV7-7
ATRDLGETQY
>TRBJ2-7|TRBV6-6
ASRGGNYEQY
>TRBJ2-3|TRBV27
ASSFMAGGVGDTQY
>TRBJ1-4|TRBV29-1
TASQTATNEKLF
>TRBJ1-1|TRBV6-5
ASSYSRNTEAF
>TRBJ2-3|TRBV29-1
SGWTADTQY
>TRBJ2-7|TRBV7-2
ASSLMWGGASGSYEQY
>TRBJ1-4|TRBV25-1
ASGDTSTNEKLF
>TRBJ1-2|TRBV6-5
ASSYTGGGKYGYP
>TRBJ1-1|TRBV5-1
ASSWLGDTEAF
>TRBJ1-1|TRBV5-8
ASSFRTGGGTEAF
>TRBJ2-3|TRBV4-3
ASSQRSGNGDTQY
>TRBJ1-5|TRBV18
ASSPSGQGGNQPQH
>TRBJ2-1|TRBV6-6
ASSYWLAENEQF
>TRBJ2-3|TRBV7-8
ASSLNSGGRKDTQY